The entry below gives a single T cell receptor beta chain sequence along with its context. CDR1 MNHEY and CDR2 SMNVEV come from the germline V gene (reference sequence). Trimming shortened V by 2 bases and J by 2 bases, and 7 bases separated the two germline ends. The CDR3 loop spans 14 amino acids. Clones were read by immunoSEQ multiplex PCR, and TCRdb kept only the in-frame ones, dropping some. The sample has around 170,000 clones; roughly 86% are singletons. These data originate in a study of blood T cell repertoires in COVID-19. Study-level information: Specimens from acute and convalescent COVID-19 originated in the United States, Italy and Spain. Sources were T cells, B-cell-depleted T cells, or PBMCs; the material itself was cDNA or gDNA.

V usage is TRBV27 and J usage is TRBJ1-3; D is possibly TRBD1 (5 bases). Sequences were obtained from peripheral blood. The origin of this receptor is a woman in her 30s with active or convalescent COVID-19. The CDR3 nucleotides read TGTGCCAGCAGTTTAAGGGGCCCTGGAAACACCATATATTTT. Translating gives CASSLRGPGNTIYF.